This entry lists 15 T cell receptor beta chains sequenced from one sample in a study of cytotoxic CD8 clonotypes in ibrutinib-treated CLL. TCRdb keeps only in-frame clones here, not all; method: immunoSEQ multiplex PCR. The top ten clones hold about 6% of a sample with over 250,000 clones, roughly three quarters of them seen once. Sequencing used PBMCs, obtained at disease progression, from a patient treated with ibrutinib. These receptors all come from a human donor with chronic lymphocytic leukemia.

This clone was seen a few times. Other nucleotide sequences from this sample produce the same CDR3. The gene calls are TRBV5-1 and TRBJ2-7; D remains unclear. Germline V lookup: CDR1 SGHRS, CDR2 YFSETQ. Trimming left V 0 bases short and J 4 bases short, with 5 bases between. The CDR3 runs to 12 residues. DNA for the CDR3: TGCGCCAGCAGCTTGGGGGGTTACGAGCAGTACTTC. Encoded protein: CASSLGGYEQYF.

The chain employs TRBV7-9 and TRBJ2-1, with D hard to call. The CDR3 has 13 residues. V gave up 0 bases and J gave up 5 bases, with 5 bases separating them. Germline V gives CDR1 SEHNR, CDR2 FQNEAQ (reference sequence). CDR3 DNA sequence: TGTGCCAGCAGCTTAGCAGTAGACAATGAGCAGTTCTTC. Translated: CASSLAVDNEQFF. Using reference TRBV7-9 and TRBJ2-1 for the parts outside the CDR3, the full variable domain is DTGVSQNPRHKITKRGQNVTFRCDPISEHNRLYWYRQTLGQGPEFLTYFQNEAQLEKSRLLSDRFSAERPKGSFSTLEIQRTEQGDSAMYLCASSLAVDNEQFFGPGTRLTVL.

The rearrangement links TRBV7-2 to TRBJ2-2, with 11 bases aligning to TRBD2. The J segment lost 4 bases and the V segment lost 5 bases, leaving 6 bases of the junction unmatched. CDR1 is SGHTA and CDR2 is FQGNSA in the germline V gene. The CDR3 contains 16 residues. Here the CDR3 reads CASSILAGGITGELFF. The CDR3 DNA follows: TGTGCCAGCAGCATATTAGCGGGGGGGATCACCGGGGAGCTGTTTTTT.

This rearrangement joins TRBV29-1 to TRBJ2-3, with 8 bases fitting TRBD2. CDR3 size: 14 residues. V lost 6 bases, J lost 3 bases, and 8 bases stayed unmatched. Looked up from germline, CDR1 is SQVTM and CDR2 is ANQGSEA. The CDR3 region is CSVSWREVTDTQYF. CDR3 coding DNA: TGCAGCGTATCATGGCGGGAGGTTACAGATACGCAGTATTTT.

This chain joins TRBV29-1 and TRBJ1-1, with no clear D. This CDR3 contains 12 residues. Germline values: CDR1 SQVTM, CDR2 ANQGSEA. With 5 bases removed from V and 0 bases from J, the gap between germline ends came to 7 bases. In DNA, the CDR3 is TGCAGCGTTTCCTACGTGAACACTGAAGCTTTCTTT. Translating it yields CSVSYVNTEAFF.

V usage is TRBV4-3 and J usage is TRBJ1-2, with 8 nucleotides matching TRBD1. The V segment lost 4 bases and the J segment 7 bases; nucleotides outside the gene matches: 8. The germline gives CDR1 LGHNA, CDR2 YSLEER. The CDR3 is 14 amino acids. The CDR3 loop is CASSRDRGVGGYTF. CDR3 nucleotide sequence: TGCGCCAGCAGCCGTGACAGGGGTGTCGGTGGCTACACCTTC.

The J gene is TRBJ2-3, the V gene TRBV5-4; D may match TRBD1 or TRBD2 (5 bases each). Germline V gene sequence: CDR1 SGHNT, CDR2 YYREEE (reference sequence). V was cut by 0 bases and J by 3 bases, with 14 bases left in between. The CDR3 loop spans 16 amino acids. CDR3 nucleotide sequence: TGTGCCAGCAGCTTGGCGGGACGGATTGGTACAGATACGCAGTATTTT. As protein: CASSLAGRIGTDTQYF. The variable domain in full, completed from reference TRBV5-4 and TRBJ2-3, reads ETGVTQSPTHLIKTRGQQVTLRCSSQSGHNTVSWYQQALGQGPQFIFQYYREEENGRGNFPPRFSGLQFPNYSSELNVNALELDDSALYLCASSLAGRIGTDTQYFGPGTRLTVL.

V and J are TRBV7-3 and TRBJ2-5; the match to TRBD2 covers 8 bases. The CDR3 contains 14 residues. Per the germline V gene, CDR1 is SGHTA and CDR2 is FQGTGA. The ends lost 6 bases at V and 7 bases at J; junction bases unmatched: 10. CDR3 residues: CASRATSEWGTQYF. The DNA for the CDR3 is TGTGCCAGCAGAGCGACTAGCGAATGGGGGACCCAGTACTTC.

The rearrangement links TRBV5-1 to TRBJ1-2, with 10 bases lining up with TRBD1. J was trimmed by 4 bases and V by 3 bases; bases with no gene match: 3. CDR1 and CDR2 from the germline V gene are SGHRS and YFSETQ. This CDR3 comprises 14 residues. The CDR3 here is CASSSGQGIYGYTF. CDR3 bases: TGCGCCAGCAGCTCGGGACAGGGGATCTATGGCTACACCTTC.

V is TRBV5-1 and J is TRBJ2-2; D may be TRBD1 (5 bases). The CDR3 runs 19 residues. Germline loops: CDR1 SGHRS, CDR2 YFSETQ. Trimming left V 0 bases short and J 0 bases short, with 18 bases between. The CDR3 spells CASSLVRGDRTTNTGELFF. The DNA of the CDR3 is TGCGCCAGCAGCTTGGTTAGGGGCGACAGAACAACGAACACCGGGGAGCTGTTTTTT.

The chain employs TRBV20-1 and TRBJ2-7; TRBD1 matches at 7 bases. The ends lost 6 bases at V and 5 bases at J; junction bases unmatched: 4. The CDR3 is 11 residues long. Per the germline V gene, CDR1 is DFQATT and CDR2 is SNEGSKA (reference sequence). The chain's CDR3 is CSAADRDEQYF. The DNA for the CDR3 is TGCAGTGCAGCCGACAGGGACGAGCAGTACTTC.

CDR3 nucleotide sequence: TGTGCCAGCAGTTCCCCGGGACAGGGGCATTCACCCCTCCACTTT. Translated, it gives CASSSPGQGHSPLHF. The rearrangement joins TRBV6-5 to TRBJ1-6, with TRBD1 matching 10 bases. J lost 8 bases, V lost 4 bases, and 5 bases had no gene match. Per germline, CDR1 MNHEY and CDR2 SVGAGI. This CDR3 has 15 amino acids.

The DNA of the CDR3 is TGCGCCAGCGGGGGGGCCGGTCAAGAGACCCAGTACTTC. As protein: CASGGAGQETQYF. The genes are TRBV4-1 and TRBJ2-5, with D possibly being TRBD2 (7 bases). Germline V gene lookup returns CDR1 MGHRA and CDR2 YSYEKL. The V end lost 8 bases, the J end lost 2 bases, and 12 bases lay between the germline ends. The CDR3 is 13 amino acids.

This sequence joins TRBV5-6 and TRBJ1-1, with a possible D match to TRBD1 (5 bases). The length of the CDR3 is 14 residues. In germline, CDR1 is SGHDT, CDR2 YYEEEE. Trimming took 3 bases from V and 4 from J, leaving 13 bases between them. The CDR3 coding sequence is TGTGCCAGCAGCTGGGGGACTTCTGGCACTGAAGCTTTCTTT. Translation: CASSWGTSGTEAFF.

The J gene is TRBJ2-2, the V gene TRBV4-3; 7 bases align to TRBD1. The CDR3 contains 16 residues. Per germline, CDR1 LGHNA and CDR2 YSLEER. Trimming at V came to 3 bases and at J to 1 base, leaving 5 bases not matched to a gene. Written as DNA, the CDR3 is TGCGCCAGCAGCCATGACAGGGTTGGGAACACCGGGGAGCTGTTTTTT. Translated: CASSHDRVGNTGELFF.